The T cell receptor beta chain described here comes from a study of breast tumors, draining lymph nodes, adjacent tissues. This clonotype was seen more than once but under ten times. No conserved phenylalanine or tryptophan ends this CDR3, so it is likely a read error. Samples came from axillary lymph nodes draining the breast cancer. Via MiXCR, TCRdb re-called the multiplex PCR reads, giving one row per CDR3 protein. The data contain around 300,000 distinct CDR3 sequences, 30% of them singletons. Germline values: CDR1 SGHDT, CDR2 YYEEEE. The CDR3 is made up of 14 amino acids. The V and J ends lost 4 bases and 6 bases, in that order; junction bases with no gene match: 9.

The chain couples TRBV5-6 to TRBJ1-2; TRBD1 matches at 7 bases. Sequenced material: axillary lymph node tissue. The receptor was isolated from a female donor with breast cancer. Some clones in this sample may be carry-over from other donors' samples. The DNA for the CDR3 is TGTGCCAGCAGCCCAGGACAGGTTGGCCATGGCTACACCCTC. Its protein product is CASSPGQVGHGYTL.